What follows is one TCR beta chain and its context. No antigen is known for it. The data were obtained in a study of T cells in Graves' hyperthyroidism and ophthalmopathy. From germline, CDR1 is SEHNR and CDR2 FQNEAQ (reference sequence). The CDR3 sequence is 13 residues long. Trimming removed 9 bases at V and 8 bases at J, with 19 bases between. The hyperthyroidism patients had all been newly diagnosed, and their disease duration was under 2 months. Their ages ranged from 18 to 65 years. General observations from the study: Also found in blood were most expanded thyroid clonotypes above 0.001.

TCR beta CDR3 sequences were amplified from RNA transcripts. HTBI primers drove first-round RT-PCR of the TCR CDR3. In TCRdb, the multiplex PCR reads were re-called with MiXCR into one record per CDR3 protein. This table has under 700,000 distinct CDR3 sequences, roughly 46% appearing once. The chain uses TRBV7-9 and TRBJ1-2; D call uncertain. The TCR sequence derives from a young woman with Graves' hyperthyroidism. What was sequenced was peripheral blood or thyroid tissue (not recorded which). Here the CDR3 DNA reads TGTGCCAGTAGGGCCCCGGGCCTATACGGCTACACCTTC. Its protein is CASRAPGLYGYTF. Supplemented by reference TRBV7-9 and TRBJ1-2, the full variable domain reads DTGVSQNPRHKITKRGQNVTFRCDPISEHNRLYWYRQTLGQGPEFLTYFQNEAQLEKSRLLSDRFSAERPKGSFSTLEIQRTEQGDSAMYLCASRAPGLYGYTFGSGTRLTVV.